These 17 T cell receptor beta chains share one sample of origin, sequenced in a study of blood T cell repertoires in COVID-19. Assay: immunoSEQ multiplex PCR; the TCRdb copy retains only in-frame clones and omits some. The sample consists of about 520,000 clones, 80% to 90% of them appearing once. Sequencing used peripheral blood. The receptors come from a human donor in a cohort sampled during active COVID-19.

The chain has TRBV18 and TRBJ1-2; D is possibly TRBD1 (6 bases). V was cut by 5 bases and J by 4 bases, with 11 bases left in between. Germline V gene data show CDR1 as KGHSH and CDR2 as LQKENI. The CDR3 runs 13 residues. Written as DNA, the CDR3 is TGTGCCAGCTCAGTGGGACAATCCTATGGCTACACCTTC. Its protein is CASSVGQSYGYTF.

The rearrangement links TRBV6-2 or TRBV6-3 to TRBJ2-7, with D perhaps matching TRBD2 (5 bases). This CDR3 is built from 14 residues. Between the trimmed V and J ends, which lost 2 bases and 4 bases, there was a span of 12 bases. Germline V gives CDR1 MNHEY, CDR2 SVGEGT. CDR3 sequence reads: CASSYVGERYEQYF. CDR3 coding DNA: TGTGCCAGCAGTTACGTCGGGGAGAGGTACGAGCAGTACTTC.

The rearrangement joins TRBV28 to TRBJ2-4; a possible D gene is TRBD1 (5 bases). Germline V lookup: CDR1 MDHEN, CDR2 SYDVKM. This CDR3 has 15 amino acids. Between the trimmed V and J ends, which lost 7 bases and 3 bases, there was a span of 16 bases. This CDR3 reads CASTPRGASKNIQYF. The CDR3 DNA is TGTGCCAGCACCCCCCGTGGGGCTAGCAAAAACATTCAGTACTTC.

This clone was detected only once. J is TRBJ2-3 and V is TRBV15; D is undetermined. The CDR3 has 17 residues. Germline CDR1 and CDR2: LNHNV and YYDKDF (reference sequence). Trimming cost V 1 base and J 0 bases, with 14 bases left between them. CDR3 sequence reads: CATSRAVTPTSTDTQYF. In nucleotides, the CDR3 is TGTGCCACCAGCAGAGCCGTTACTCCAACTAGCACAGATACGCAGTATTTT.

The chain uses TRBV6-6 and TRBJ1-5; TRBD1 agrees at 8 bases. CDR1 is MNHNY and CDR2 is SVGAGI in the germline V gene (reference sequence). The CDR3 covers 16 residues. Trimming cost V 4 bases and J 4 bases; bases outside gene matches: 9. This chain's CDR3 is CASSSPDRAQNQPQHF. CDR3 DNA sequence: TGTGCCAGCAGTTCCCCGGACAGGGCCCAAAATCAGCCCCAGCATTTT.

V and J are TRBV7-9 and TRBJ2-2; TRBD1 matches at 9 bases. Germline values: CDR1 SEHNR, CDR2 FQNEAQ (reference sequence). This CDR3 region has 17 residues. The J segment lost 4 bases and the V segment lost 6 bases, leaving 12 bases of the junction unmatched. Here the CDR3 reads CASSPGTGFSGTGELFF. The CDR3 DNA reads TGTGCCAGCAGTCCCGGGACAGGGTTCTCGGGCACCGGGGAGCTGTTTTTT.

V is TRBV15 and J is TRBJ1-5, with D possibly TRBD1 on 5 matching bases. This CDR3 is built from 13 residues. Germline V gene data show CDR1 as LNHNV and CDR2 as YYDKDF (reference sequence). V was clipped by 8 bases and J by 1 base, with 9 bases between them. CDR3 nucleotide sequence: TGTGCCACCGACGGGGGGAGCAATCAGCCCCAGCATTTT. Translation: CATDGGSNQPQHF. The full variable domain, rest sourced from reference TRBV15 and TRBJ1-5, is DAMVIQNPRYQVTQFGKPVTLSCSQTLNHNVMYWYQQKSSQAPKLLFHYYDKDFNNEADTPDNFQSRRPNTSFCFLDIRSPGLGDTAMYLCATDGGSNQPQHFGDGTRLSIL.

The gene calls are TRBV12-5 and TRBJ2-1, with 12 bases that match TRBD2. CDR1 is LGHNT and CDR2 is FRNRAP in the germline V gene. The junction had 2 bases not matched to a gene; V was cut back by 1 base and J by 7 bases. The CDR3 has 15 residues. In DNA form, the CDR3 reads TGTGCTAGTGGTTTGGGACTAGCGGGAGCGAATGAGCAGTTCTTC. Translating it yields CASGLGLAGANEQFF. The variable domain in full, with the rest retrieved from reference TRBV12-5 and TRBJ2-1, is DARVTQTPRHKVTEMGQEVTMRCQPILGHNTVFWYRQTMMQGLELLAYFRNRAPLDDSGMPKDRFSAEMPDATLATLKIQPSEPRDSAVYFCASGLGLAGANEQFFGPGTRLTVL.

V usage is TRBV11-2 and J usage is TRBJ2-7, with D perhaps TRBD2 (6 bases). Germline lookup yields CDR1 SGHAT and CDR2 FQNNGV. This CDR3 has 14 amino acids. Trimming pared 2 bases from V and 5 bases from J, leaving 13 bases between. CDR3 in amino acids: CASSLWSGSHEQYF. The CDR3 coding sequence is TGTGCCAGCAGCTTATGGAGCGGGTCCCACGAGCAGTACTTC.

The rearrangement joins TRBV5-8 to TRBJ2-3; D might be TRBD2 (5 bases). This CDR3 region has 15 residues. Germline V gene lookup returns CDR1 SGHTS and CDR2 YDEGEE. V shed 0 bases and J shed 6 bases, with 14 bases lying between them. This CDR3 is CASSLAPRGSDTQYF. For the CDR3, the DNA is TGTGCCAGCAGCTTGGCCCCTCGGGGATCGGATACGCAGTATTTT.

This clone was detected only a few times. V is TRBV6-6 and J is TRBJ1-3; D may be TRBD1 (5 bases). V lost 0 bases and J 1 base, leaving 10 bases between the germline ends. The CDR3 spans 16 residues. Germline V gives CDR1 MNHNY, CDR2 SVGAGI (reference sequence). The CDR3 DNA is TGTGCCAGCAGTTACTCCGCACAGGCTTCTGGAAACACCATATATTTT. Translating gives CASSYSAQASGNTIYF.

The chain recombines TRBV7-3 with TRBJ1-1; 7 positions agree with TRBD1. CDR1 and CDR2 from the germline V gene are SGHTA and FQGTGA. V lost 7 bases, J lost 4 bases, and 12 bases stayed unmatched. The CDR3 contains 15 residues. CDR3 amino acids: CASIRDGTASTEAFF. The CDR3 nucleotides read TGTGCCAGCATCAGGGACGGGACAGCGAGCACTGAAGCTTTCTTT.

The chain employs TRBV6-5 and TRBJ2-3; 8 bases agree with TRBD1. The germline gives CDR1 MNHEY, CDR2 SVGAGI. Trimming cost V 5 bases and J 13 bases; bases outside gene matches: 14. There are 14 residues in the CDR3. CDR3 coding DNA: TGTGCCAGCAGTCAAACAGGGGGTGGAGTACCGGAGTATTTT. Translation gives CASSQTGGGVPEYF.

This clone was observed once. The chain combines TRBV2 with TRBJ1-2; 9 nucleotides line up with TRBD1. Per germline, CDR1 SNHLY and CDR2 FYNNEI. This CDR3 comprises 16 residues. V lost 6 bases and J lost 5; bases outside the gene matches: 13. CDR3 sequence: CASRSQSGTGKYGYTF. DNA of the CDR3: TGTGCCAGCAGAAGTCAATCCGGGACAGGGAAATATGGCTACACCTTC.

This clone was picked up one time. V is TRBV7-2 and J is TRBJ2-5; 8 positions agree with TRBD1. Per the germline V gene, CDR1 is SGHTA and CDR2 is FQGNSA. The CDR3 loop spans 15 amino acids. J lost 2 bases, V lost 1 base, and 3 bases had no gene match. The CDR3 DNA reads TGTGCCAGCAGCTTAGTAAGGGACAGGCAAGAGACCCAGTACTTC. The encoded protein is CASSLVRDRQETQYF.

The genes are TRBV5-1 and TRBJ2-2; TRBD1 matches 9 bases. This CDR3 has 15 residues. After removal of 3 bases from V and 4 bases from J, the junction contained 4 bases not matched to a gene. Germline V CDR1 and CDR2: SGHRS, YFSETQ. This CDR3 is CASSSGQGGTGELFF. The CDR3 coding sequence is TGCGCCAGCAGCTCGGGACAGGGAGGCACCGGGGAGCTGTTTTTT.

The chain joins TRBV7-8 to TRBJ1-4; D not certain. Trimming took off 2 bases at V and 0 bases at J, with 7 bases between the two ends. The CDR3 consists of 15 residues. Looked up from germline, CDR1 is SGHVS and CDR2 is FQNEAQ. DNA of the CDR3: TGTGCCAGCAGCTTATCCCTAACAACTAATGAAAAACTGTTTTTT. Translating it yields CASSLSLTTNEKLFF.